These 8 T cell receptor beta chains share one sample of origin, sequenced in a study of blood T cell repertoires in COVID-19. Sequenced by immunoSEQ multiplex PCR; TCRdb stores in-frame clones only, minus some. The data show about 150,000 clones, with over 65% seen just once and 4.8% held by the top ten. The sample taken for sequencing was peripheral blood. Receptors were obtained from a human donor in a cohort sampled during active COVID-19.

The gene calls are TRBV4-2 and TRBJ2-1; the D gene is possibly TRBD2 (6 bases). Trimming stripped 0 bases from V and 11 bases from J, with 11 bases between. CDR1 and CDR2 from the germline V gene are LGHNA and YNFKEQ. The CDR3 has 13 amino acids. In nucleotides, the CDR3 is TGTGCCAGCAGCCAAGATCCAAGCGGGCAGCAGTTCTTC. Its protein product is CASSQDPSGQQFF.

This clone was seen a single time. This chain uses TRBV5-1 with TRBJ2-3; 7 nucleotides match TRBD2. This CDR3 has 16 residues. From germline, CDR1 is SGHRS and CDR2 YFSETQ. V dropped 0 bases and J dropped 14; count of bases not matched to a gene: 18. CDR3 in DNA: TGCGCCAGCAGCTTGGAGTGGGACCTTCGTCTAGCGGTTCGGTATTTT. Residues: CASSLEWDLRLAVRYF.

The chain couples TRBV18 to TRBJ1-6; no definite D call. The germline CDR1 and CDR2 sequences are KGHSH and LQKENI. V gave up 2 bases and J gave up 8 bases, with 7 bases separating them. CDR3 length equals 13 residues. CDR3 in DNA: TGTGCCAGCTCACCAAATGGAGATTCACCCCTCCACTTT. Protein product: CASSPNGDSPLHF.

The genes are TRBV5-4 and TRBJ2-7; 8 positions agree with TRBD2. CDR3 length: 15 amino acids. With V trimmed by 4 bases and J by 2 bases, 8 bases remained unmatched. Germline lookup yields CDR1 SGHNT and CDR2 YYREEE (reference sequence). DNA of the CDR3: TGTGCCAGCAGCCTCAGCGGGAGTCCCACCTACGAGCAGTACGTC. Its protein product is CASSLSGSPTYEQYV.

Only one count was recorded for this clone. The chain combines TRBV29-1 with TRBJ1-1; unclear D gene. Germline V CDR1 and CDR2: SQVTM, ANQGSEA. V shed 6 bases and J shed 3 bases, with 17 bases lying between them. The CDR3 runs to 14 residues. As DNA, the CDR3 is TGCAGCGTCCAAATGCGGGTTTCGCACACTGAAGCTTTCTTT. This gives the protein CSVQMRVSHTEAFF.

This clone was seen a handful of times. The chain is built from TRBV5-1 and TRBJ1-3; D gene uncertain. V was trimmed by 3 bases and J by 8 bases, leaving 15 bases between them. In germline, CDR1 is SGHRS, CDR2 YFSETQ. The length of the CDR3 is 14 residues. For the CDR3, the DNA is TGCGCCAGCAGCTCCGGACTGCCTACAGACACCATATATTTT. Translating it yields CASSSGLPTDTIYF.

This chain links TRBV10-1 with TRBJ2-1; 16 bases are shared with TRBD2. There are 13 residues in the CDR3. Germline V gene sequence: CDR1 WNHNN, CDR2 SYGVQD (reference sequence). V lost 8 bases, J lost 8 bases, and 0 bases stayed unmatched. The CDR3 loop is CASGTSGRDEQFF. In nucleotides, the CDR3 is TGCGCCAGCGGGACTAGCGGGAGGGATGAGCAGTTCTTC.

The chain joins TRBV7-2 to TRBJ1-2; weak D call: TRBD1 (5 bases). Germline V CDR1 and CDR2: SGHTA, FQGNSA. This CDR3 spans 15 amino acids. Trimming removed 5 bases from V and 7 bases from J, with 20 bases in between. Written as DNA, the CDR3 is TGTGCCAGCAGCCAGAACCTCGGAGGGGCCGGTGGCTACACCTTC. Its translation is CASSQNLGGAGGYTF.